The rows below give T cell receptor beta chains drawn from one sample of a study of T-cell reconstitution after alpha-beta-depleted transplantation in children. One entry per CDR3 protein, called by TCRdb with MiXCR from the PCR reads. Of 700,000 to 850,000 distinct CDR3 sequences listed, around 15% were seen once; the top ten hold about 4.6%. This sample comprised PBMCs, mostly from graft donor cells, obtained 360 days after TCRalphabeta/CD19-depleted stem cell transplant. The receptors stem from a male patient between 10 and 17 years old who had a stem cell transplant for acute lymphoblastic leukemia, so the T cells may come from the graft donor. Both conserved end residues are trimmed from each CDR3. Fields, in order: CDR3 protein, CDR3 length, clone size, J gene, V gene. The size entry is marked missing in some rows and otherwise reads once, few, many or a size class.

CDR3: ASSQEWDNSPLH
length: 12
size: many
J: TRBJ1-6
V: TRBV4-1

CDR3: ASSLVGVPGELF
length: 12
size: few
J: TRBJ2-2
V: TRBV27

CDR3: ASNGIDTQY
length: 9
size: few
J: TRBJ2-3
V: TRBV7-9

CDR3: SVAPLTGSNEQY
length: 12
size: few
J: TRBJ2-7
V: TRBV29-1

CDR3: ASSSMRGQGSYNSPLH
length: 16
size: few
J: TRBJ1-6
V: TRBV7-8

CDR3: ASSLGVQGAWNEQF
length: 14
size: many
J: TRBJ2-1
V: TRBV5-1

CDR3: ASSPWGSGGEYEQY
length: 14
size: NA
J: TRBJ2-7
V: TRBV7-9

CDR3: SVEAVGLDGEQF
length: 12
size: many
J: TRBJ2-1
V: TRBV29-1

CDR3: ASSLWEGAERTEAF
length: 14
size: many
J: TRBJ1-1
V: TRBV4-2

CDR3: ASSRGQGVMETQY
length: 13
size: few
J: TRBJ2-5
V: TRBV7-2

CDR3: ATSRDKRVEKLF
length: 12
size: many
J: TRBJ1-4
V: TRBV15

CDR3: ASSIVAGGTPETQY
length: 14
size: NA
J: TRBJ2-5
V: TRBV27

CDR3: ASSLERQGEGYGYT
length: 14
size: NA
J: TRBJ1-2
V: TRBV5-1

CDR3: ASSLATYEQY
length: 10
size: many
J: TRBJ2-7
V: TRBV7-9

CDR3: ASSGLRAGNTEAF
length: 13
size: few
J: TRBJ1-1
V: TRBV9

CDR3: ASSSSSPQETQY
length: 12
size: NA
J: TRBJ2-5
V: TRBV11-1

CDR3: ASSHVALAGDEQF
length: 13
size: few
J: TRBJ2-1
V: TRBV4-2

CDR3: ASSYQASGSYEQY
length: 13
size: few
J: TRBJ2-7
V: TRBV6-5

CDR3: SASKGTATYNEQF
length: 13
size: NA
J: TRBJ2-1
V: TRBV29-1

CDR3: ASSLGPLQETQY
length: 12
size: few
J: TRBJ2-5
V: TRBV7-9

CDR3: ASSEFYGRIHEQY
length: 13
size: few
J: TRBJ2-7
V: TRBV25-1

CDR3: ASSPGTGSSYEQY
length: 13
size: many
J: TRBJ2-7
V: TRBV9

CDR3: ASSYGSAKYEQY
length: 12
size: NA
J: TRBJ2-7
V: TRBV13

CDR3: ASSLHSDGEQF
length: 11
size: few
J: TRBJ2-1
V: TRBV18

CDR3: ASSLGQGRTYEQY
length: 13
size: NA
J: TRBJ2-7
V: TRBV5-1

CDR3: ASSQTGTGTEQF
length: 12
size: NA
J: TRBJ2-1
V: TRBV11-2